This TCR beta chain was obtained from a study of blood T cell repertoires in COVID-19. In the study overall: T cells, B-cell-depleted T cells, or PBMCs supplied cDNA or gDNA.

J gave up 9 bases and V 3 bases, and 11 bases lay outside the gene matches. CDR3 length: 15 amino acids. Germline CDR1 SQVTM, CDR2 ANQGSEA. As handled by the study authors: The assay estimated nucleated cells by amplifying reference gene primers. Produced via immunoSEQ multiplex PCR; TCRdb's table is partial and in-frame only. V and J calls and clone size are given by that table; D and trimming were obtained from the DNA. This repertoire shows a few hundred thousand clones, more than 65% found once; its top ten account for more than 1%. Material: peripheral blood. The clonotype originates from a human donor with acute or convalescent COVID-19. The donor label of this sample is uncertain. This chain joins TRBV29-1 and TRBJ2-1; the match to TRBD2 covers 10 bases. The CDR3 region is CSVDGSGGVTIEQFF. The CDR3 region has the DNA TGCAGCGTTGACGGGAGCGGGGGGGTAACTATTGAGCAGTTCTTC.